The next 4 T cell receptor beta chains were all read from a single sample in a study of T cells in Graves' hyperthyroidism and ophthalmopathy. Amplification yielded TCR beta CDR3 regions, with RNA transcripts as the source. The TCR CDR3 first-round RT-PCR relied on the HTBI primer set. One entry per CDR3 protein results from TCRdb running MiXCR on the multiplex PCR reads. Here the sample spans some 370,000 distinct CDR3 sequences, about a sixth being singletons. Source material: blood. The source of these receptors is a woman in her twenties or thirties with Graves' hyperthyroidism that later progressed to Graves' ophthalmopathy.

This clonotype was detected ten times or more. The rearrangement uses TRBV6-6 and TRBJ2-3; D perhaps matches TRBD2 (6 bases). CDR3 length equals 15 residues. From germline, CDR1 is MNHNY and CDR2 SVGAGI (reference sequence). V lost 2 bases and J 5 bases, leaving 14 bases between the germline ends. The CDR3 DNA reads as TGTGCCAGCAGTTACGTAGGCGGGGACGGAGATACGCAGTATTTT. Translated: CASSYVGGDGDTQYF.

Many counts were recorded for this clonotype. The chain joins TRBV27 to TRBJ1-2; weak D call: TRBD1 (6 bases). Trimming shortened V by 4 bases and J by 8 bases, and 23 bases separated the two germline ends. Germline V gene sequence: CDR1 MNHEY, CDR2 SMNVEV (reference sequence). This CDR3 is built from 16 residues. DNA of the CDR3: TGTGCCAGCAGTTCAACCAGAGGGGGGGCGGTGGGGGGCTACACCTTC. This gives the protein CASSSTRGGAVGGYTF.

This clonotype showed up many times. The chain recombines TRBV7-2 with TRBJ2-3, with 7 bases matching TRBD2. The V and J ends lost 1 base and 4 bases, in that order; junction bases with no gene match: 8. The CDR3 length is 16 residues. CDR1 and CDR2 (germline): SGHTA, FQGNSA. Written as DNA, the CDR3 is TGTGCCAGCAGCTTAGTTTCCGGCGGGAGTGCAGATACGCAGTATTTT. Translation: CASSLVSGGSADTQYF.

In this sample, this clonotype turned up many times. The gene calls are TRBV6-1 and TRBJ2-7; TRBD1 matches 12 bases. The V gene's germline CDR1 is MNHNS and CDR2 SASEGT. This CDR3 spans 14 amino acids. Trimming at V came to 7 bases and at J to 5 bases, leaving 6 bases not matched to a gene. CDR3 DNA: TGTGCCAGCACAAAGGGACAGGGGGCCGACGAGCAGTACTTC. Amino acids: CASTKGQGADEQYF.